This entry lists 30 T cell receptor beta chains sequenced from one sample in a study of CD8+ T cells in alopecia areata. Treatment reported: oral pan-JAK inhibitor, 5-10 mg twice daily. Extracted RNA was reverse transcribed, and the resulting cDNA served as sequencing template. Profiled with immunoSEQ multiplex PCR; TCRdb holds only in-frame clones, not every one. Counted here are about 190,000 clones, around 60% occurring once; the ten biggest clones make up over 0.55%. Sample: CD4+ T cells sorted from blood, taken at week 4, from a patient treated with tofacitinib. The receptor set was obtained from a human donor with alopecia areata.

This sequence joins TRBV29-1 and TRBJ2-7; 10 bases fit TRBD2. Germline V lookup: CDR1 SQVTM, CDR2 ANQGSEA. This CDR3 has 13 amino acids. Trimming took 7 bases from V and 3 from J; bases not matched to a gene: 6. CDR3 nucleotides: TGCAGCGGAATCGGGACTAGCGACTACGAGCAGTACTTC. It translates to CSGIGTSDYEQYF.

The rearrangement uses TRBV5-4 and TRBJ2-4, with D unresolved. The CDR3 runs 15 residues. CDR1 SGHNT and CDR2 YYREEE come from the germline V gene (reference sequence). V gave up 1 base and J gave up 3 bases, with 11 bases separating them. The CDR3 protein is CASSLSGWGKNIQYF. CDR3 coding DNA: TGTGCCAGCAGCTTGTCTGGGTGGGGCAAAAACATTCAGTACTTC.

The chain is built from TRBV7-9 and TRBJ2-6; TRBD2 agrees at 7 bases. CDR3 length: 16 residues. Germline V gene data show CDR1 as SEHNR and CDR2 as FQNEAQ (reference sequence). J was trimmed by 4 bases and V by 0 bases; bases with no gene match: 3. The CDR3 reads CASSLAGGHGANVLTF. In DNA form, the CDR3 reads TGTGCCAGCAGCTTAGCGGGAGGGCACGGGGCCAACGTCCTGACTTTC.

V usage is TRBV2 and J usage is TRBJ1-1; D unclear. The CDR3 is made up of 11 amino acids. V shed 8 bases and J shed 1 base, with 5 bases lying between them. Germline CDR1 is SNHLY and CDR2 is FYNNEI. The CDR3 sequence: CASLANTEAFF. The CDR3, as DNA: TGTGCCAGCTTAGCGAACACTGAAGCTTTCTTT.

The CDR3 sequence: CASTRRDRRSGYTF. DNA for the CDR3: TGTGCCTCCACCCGGCGGGACCGCCGATCAGGCTACACCTTC. The V and J genes are TRBV30 and TRBJ1-2, with TRBD1 as a possible D gene (5 bases). The germline V gene encodes CDR1 GTSNPN and CDR2 SVGIG (reference sequence). Trimming took off 7 bases at V and 8 bases at J, with 23 bases between the two ends. There are 14 residues in the CDR3.

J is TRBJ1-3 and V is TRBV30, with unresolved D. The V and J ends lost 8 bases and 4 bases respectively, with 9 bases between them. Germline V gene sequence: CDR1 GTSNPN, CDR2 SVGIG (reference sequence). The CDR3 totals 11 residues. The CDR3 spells CAPLGGNTIYF. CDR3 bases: TGTGCCCCACTCGGGGGAAACACCATATATTTT.

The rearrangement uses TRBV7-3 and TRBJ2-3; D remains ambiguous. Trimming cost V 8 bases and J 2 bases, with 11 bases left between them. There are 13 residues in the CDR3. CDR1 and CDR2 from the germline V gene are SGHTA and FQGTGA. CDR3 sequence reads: CASGSRFTDTQYF. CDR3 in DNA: TGTGCCAGCGGCAGTCGCTTCACAGATACGCAGTATTTT.

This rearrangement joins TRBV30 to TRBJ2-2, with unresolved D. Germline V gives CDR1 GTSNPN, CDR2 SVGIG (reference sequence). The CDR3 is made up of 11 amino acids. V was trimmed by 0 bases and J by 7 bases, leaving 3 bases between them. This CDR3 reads CAWSVFGELFF. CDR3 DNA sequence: TGTGCCTGGAGTGTATTCGGGGAGCTGTTTTTT.

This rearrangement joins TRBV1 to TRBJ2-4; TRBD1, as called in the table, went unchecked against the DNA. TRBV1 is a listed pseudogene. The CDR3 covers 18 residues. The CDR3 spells CTSSQNPSHILAKNIQYF. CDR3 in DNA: TGCACCAGCAGCCAAAACCCCTCTCACATTCTAGCCAAAAACATTCAGTACTTC.

The CDR3 here is CASSPGLVGTQYF. The CDR3 nucleotides read TGTGCCAGCAGCCCCGGACTAGTTGGGACCCAGTACTTC. The chain recombines TRBV6-5 with TRBJ2-5, with TRBD2 matching 7 bases. This CDR3 has 13 amino acids. Germline loops: CDR1 MNHEY, CDR2 SVGAGI. Trimming cost V 6 bases and J 7 bases; bases outside gene matches: 8.

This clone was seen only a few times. The chain's CDR3 is CSADPGSGETQYF. The CDR3, as DNA: TGCAGCGCCGACCCGGGTTCCGGGGAGACCCAGTACTTC. The chain employs TRBV29-1 and TRBJ2-5, with no clear D. Trimming shortened V by 7 bases and J by 5 bases, and 17 bases separated the two germline ends. Germline CDR1 and CDR2: SQVTM and ANQGSEA. CDR3 length: 13 amino acids.

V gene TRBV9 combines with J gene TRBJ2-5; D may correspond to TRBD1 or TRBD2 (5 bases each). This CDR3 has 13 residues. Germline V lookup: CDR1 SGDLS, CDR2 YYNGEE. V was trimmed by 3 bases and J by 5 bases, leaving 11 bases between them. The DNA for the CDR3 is TGTGCCAGCAGCGAGGGACCGAAGGAGACCCAGTACTTC. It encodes CASSEGPKETQYF.

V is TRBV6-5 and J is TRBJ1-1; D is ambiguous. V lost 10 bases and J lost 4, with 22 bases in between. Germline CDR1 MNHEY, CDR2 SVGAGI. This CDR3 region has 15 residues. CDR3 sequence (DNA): TGTGCCACCAGAAATTCCGAAACCTGGGGCACTGAAGCTTTCTTT. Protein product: CATRNSETWGTEAFF.

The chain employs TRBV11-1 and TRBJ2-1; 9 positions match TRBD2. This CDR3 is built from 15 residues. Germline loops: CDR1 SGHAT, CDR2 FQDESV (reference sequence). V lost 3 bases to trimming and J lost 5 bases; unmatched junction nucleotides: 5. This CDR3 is CASSFGSGGHNEQFF. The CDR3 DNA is TGTGCCAGCAGCTTCGGTAGCGGGGGACACAATGAGCAGTTCTTC. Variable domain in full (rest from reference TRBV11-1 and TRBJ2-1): EAEVAQSPRYKITEKSQAVAFWCDPISGHATLYWYRQILGQGPELLVQFQDESVVDDSQLPKDRFSAERLKGVDSTLKIQPAELGDSAMYLCASSFGSGGHNEQFFGPGTRLTVL.

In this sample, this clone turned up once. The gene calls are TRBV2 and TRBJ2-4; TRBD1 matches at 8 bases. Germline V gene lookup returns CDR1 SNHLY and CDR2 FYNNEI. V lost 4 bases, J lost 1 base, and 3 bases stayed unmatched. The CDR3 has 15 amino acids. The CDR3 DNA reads TGTGCCAGCAGTGGGACAGGGTCTGCCAAAAACATTCAGTACTTC. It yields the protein CASSGTGSAKNIQYF. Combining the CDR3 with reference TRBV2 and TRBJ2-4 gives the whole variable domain EPEVTQTPSHQVTQMGQEVILRCVPISNHLYFYWYRQILGQKVEFLVSFYNNEISEKSEIFDDQFSVERPDGSNFTLKIRSTKLEDSAMYFCASSGTGSAKNIQYFGAGTRLSVL.

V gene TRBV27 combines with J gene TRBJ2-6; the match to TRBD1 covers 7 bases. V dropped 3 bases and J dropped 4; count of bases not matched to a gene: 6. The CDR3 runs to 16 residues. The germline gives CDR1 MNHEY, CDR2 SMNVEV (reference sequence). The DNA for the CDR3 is TGTGCCAGCAGTTTCCTCACAGGGGCCGGGGCCAACGTCCTGACTTTC. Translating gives CASSFLTGAGANVLTF.

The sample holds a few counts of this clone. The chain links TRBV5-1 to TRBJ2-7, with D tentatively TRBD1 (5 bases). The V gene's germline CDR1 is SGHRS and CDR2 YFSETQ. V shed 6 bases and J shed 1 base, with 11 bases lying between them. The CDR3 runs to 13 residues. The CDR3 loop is CASKEQASYEQYF. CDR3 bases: TGCGCCAGCAAAGAACAGGCGTCCTACGAGCAGTACTTC.

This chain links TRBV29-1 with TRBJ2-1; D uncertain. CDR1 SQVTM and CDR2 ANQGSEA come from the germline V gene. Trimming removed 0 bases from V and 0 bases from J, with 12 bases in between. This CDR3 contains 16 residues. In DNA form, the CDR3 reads TGCAGCGTTGAAGATCCCCAGCGTAGCTCCTACAATGAGCAGTTCTTC. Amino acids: CSVEDPQRSSYNEQFF.

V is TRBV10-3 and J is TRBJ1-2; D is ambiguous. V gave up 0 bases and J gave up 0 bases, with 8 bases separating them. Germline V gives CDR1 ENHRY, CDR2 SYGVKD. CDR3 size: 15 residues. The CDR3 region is CAISESQEANYGYTF. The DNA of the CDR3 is TGTGCCATCAGTGAGTCCCAGGAAGCTAACTATGGCTACACCTTC.

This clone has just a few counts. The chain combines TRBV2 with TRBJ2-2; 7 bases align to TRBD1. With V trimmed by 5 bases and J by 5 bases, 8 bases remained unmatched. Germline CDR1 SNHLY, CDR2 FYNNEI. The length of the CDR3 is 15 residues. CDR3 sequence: CASSQTGYGTGELFF. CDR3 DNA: TGTGCCAGCAGTCAGACAGGGTATGGTACCGGGGAGCTGTTTTTT.

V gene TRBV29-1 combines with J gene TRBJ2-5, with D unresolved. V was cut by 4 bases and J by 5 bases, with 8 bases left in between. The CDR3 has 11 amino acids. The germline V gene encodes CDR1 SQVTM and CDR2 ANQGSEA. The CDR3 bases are TGCAGCGTTGGACAAGCGGAGACCCAGTACTTC. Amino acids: CSVGQAETQYF.

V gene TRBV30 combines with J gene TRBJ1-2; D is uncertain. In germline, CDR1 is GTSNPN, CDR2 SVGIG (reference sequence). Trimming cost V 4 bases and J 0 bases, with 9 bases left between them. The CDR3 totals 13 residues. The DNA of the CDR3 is TGTGCCTGGATCTCAGGTGCTAACTATGGCTACACCTTC. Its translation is CAWISGANYGYTF.

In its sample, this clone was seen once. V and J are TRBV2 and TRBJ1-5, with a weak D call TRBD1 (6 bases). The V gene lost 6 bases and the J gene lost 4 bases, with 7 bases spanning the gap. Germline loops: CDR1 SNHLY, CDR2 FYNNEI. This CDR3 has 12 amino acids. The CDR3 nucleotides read TGTGCCAGCAGCACAGGGAATCAGCCCCAGCATTTT. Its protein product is CASSTGNQPQHF. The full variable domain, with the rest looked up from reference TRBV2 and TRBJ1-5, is EPEVTQTPSHQVTQMGQEVILRCVPISNHLYFYWYRQILGQKVEFLVSFYNNEISEKSEIFDDQFSVERPDGSNFTLKIRSTKLEDSAMYFCASSTGNQPQHFGDGTRLSIL.

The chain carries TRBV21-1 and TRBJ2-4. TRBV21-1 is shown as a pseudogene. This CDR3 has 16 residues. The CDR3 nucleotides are TGTGCCAGCAGCAAAGGAGAAATTGGGAACGAAAACATTCAGTACTTC. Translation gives CASSKGEIGNENIQYF.

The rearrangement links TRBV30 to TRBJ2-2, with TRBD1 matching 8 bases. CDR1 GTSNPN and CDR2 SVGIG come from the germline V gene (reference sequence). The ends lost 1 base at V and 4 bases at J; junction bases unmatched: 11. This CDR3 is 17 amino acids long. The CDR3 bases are TGTGCCTGGAGTGCCCTTGGACAGGGAATTTCCACCGGGGAGCTGTTTTTT. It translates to CAWSALGQGISTGELFF.

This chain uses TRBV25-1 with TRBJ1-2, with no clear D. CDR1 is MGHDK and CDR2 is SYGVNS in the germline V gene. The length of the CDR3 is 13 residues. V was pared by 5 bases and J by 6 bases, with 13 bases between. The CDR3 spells CASSHQPPNGYTF. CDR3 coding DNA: TGTGCCAGCAGTCACCAGCCCCCGAATGGCTACACCTTC.

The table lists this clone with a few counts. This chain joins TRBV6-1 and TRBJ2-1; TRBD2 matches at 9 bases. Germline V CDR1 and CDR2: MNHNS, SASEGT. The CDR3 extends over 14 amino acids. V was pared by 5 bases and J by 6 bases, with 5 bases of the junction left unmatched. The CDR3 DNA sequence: TGTGCCAGCAGTCGGACTAGCGTCCGCAATGAGCAGTTCTTC. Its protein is CASSRTSVRNEQFF.

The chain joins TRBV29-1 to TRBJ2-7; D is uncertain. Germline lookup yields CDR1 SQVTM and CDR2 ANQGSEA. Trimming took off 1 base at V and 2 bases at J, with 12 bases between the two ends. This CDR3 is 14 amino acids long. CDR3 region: CSVEGYSSTYEQYF. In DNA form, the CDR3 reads TGCAGCGTTGAAGGGTACAGCTCGACCTACGAGCAGTACTTC.

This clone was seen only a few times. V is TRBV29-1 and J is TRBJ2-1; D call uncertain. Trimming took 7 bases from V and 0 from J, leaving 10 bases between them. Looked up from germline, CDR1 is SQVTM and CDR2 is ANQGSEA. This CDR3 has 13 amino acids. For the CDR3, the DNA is TGCAGCGCCGCTTCTAGCTCCTACAATGAGCAGTTCTTC. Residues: CSAASSSYNEQFF.

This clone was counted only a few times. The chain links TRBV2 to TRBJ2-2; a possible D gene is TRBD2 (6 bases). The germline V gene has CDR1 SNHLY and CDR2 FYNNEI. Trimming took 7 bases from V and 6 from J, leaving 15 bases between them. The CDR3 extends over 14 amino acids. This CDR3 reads CASIWDSKSGELFF. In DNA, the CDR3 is TGTGCCAGCATATGGGACTCTAAGTCCGGGGAGCTGTTTTTT. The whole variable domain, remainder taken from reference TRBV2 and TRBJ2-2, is EPEVTQTPSHQVTQMGQEVILRCVPISNHLYFYWYRQILGQKVEFLVSFYNNEISEKSEIFDDQFSVERPDGSNFTLKIRSTKLEDSAMYFCASIWDSKSGELFFGEGSRLTVL.